This T cell receptor beta chain was captured in a study of CD8 T cells in ankylosing spondylitis. Study-wide findings and caveats: Ankylosing spondylitis blood appeared to carry a characteristic TCR beta motif of eight or nine highly homologous variants. Disease-associated clones were CD8+ and fairly uncommon in peripheral blood.

Germline V gives CDR1 MNHEY, CDR2 SVGAGI. The V end lost 6 bases, the J end lost 5 bases, and 10 bases lay between the germline ends. The CDR3 spans 12 residues. TCRdb used MiXCR to reprocess the 5' RACE reads, holding one entry per CDR3 protein. This sample has 250,000 to 350,000 distinct CDR3 sequences, with around 20% found just once. This clonotype was seen more than once but under ten times. The antigen remains unidentified. The chain combines TRBV6-5 with TRBJ1-1; D gene ambiguous. The sequenced sample was blood, either unsorted or a sorted T cell fraction (not recorded which). The clonotype was recovered from a male donor with ankylosing spondylitis or in good health (not recorded which). In nucleotides, the CDR3 is TGTGCCAGCAGGTCCCGGGGAACTGAAGCTTTCTTT. Translated: CASRSRGTEAFF.